These T cell receptor beta chains were read from a single sample in a study of blood T cell repertoires in COVID-19. The data were produced by immunoSEQ multiplex PCR, yet TCRdb's version contains in-frame clones alone and is incomplete. The table records about 180,000 clones, about 80% of them present only once. Source material: PBMCs or T cells enriched from blood (not recorded which). The receptor source for this set is a man in his fifties or sixties who had been exposed to COVID-19. Each CDR3 is given with its conserved first and last residue. The order of the fields is CDR3 protein, CDR3 DNA, J gene, D gene, CDR3 length, V gene, clone size. The D gene is left open where the match is weak. The size of a clone is reported for some rows only, either as once, few or many, or as a class for expanded clones.

CASSLLLGTEAFF,TGTGCCAGCAGTTTACTGTTAGGGACAGAAGCTTTCTTT,TRBJ1-1,.,13,TRBV28,.
CASSFHPPGLAGRDTQYF,TGTGCCAGCAGTTTTCACCCCCCGGGACTAGCTGGTCGAGATACGCAGTATTTT,TRBJ2-3,TRBD2,18,TRBV27,once
CASSVTGANTEAFF,TGTGCCAGCAGTGTCACAGGGGCTAACACTGAAGCTTTCTTT,TRBJ1-1,TRBD1,14,TRBV6-2/TRBV6-3,.
CASSYSGLLYEQYF,TGCGCCAGCAGCTACTCGGGACTACTCTACGAGCAGTACTTC,TRBJ2-7,TRBD2,14,TRBV5-1,once
CATRDRYRKDTQYF,TGTGCCACCCGGGACAGATACAGAAAAGATACGCAGTATTTT,TRBJ2-3,TRBD1,14,TRBV19,few
CASSQDRGTEAFF,TGCGCCAGCAGTCAAGACCGGGGCACTGAAGCTTTCTTT,TRBJ1-1,.,13,TRBV10-1,.
CASSDNNVNTEAFF,TGTGCCAGCAGTGATAACAACGTGAACACTGAAGCTTTCTTT,TRBJ1-1,.,14,TRBV6-1,once
CAWGQDRGREQYF,TGTGCCTGGGGGCAGGACAGGGGGCGAGAGCAGTACTTC,TRBJ2-7,TRBD1,13,TRBV30,.
CASSPDRGHGYTF,TGTGCCAGCAGTCCTGACAGGGGACATGGCTACACCTTC,TRBJ1-2,TRBD1,13,TRBV27,.
CASRITAGINEQFF,TGTGCCAGCAGGATCACGGCGGGGATCAATGAGCAGTTCTTC,TRBJ2-1,.,14,TRBV7-2,once
CATSDRENKAFF,TGTGCCACCAGTGATCGGGAGAATAAAGCTTTCTTT,TRBJ1-1,.,12,TRBV24-1,.
CAWSRSGTGGYGYTF,TGTGCCTGGAGTAGAAGTGGGACAGGGGGCTATGGCTACACCTTC,TRBJ1-2,TRBD1,15,TRBV30,.
CASSRLEPLRGYTF,TGTGCCAGCAGCCGTCTGGAGCCCTTACGCGGCTACACCTTC,TRBJ1-2,.,14,TRBV14,once
CASSLSTGGPGDTQYF,TGTGCCAGCAGCTTGTCTACGGGAGGGCCAGGTGATACGCAGTATTTT,TRBJ2-3,TRBD2,16,TRBV11-3,.
CASKERVNYGYTF,TGTGCCAGCAAAGAGAGGGTTAACTATGGCTACACCTTC,TRBJ1-2,.,13,TRBV2,.
CSVYFAGKYGYTF,TGCAGCGTTTATTTTGCAGGGAAATATGGCTACACCTTC,TRBJ1-2,.,13,TRBV29-1,.
CASSERKDGGLAGGGEQFF,TGTGCCAGCAGCGAGCGAAAGGACGGCGGACTAGCGGGGGGAGGTGAGCAGTTCTTC,TRBJ2-1,TRBD2,19,TRBV9,.
CASSLTGGHEQYF,TGTGCCAGCAGTCTGACAGGGGGGCACGAGCAGTACTTC,TRBJ2-7,TRBD1,13,TRBV6-5,.
CASSDRQGAKGYTF,TGTGCCAGCAGTGATAGACAGGGGGCTAAGGGCTACACCTTC,TRBJ1-2,TRBD1,14,TRBV2,.
CASSQDWTGGTEAFF,TGCGCCAGCAGCCAAGATTGGACAGGAGGGACTGAAGCTTTCTTT,TRBJ1-1,TRBD1,15,TRBV4-1,.
CATSRGGQGPLGDEKLFF,TGTGCCACCAGCAGAGGGGGACAGGGGCCTCTAGGCGATGAAAAACTGTTTTTT,TRBJ1-4,TRBD1,18,TRBV15,.
CASGLSLGTSTDTQYF,TGTGCCAGCGGCCTCTCTCTGGGGACTAGCACAGATACGCAGTATTTT,TRBJ2-3,.,16,TRBV9,.
CASAGQVPGANVLTF,TGTGCCAGTGCGGGACAGGTACCTGGGGCCAACGTCCTGACTTTC,TRBJ2-6,TRBD1,15,TRBV19,.